The TCR beta chain described here comes from a study of beta chain features in type 1 diabetes. Trimming removed 5 bases from V and 5 bases from J; junction bases left unmatched: 12. The CDR3 is 15 amino acids. Per germline, CDR1 GTSNPN and CDR2 SVGIG (reference sequence). cDNA synthesis used the whole RNA isolate, giving expressed TCRB sequences. Sequencing was performed with immunoSEQ multiplex PCR; in TCRdb, only in-frame clones are kept and a portion is missing. This table holds approximately 260,000 clones, 20% to 25% found once. This clone was observed a single time. What it binds is not known. Study-wide results and limits: Shortening that was moderate but significant affected the TCRB CDR3s of Type 1 diabetes patients in all four CD4+ subsets. Within patients, naive, central memory and Treg TCRB repertoires seemed more similar than within healthy donors.

This receptor was taken from a woman aged 30 to 39 with type 1 diabetes. This rearrangement joins TRBV30 to TRBJ2-3; 8 nucleotides agree with TRBD2. The sequenced material came from naive CD4+ T cells from blood. CDR3 nucleotides: TGTGCCTGGGGGTTCTCCGGGACTAGTAGAGATACGCAGTATTTT. Residues: CAWGFSGTSRDTQYF.